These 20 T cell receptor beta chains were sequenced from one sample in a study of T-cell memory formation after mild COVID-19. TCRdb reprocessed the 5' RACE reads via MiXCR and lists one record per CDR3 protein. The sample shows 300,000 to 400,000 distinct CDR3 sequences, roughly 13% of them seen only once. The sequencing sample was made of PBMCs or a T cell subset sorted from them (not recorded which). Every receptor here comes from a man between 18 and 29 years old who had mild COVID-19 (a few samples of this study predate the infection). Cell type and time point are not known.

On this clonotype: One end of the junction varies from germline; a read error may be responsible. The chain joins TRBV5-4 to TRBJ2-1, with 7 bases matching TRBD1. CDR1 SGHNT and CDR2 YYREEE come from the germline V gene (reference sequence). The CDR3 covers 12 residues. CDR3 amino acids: CASSLPRQGENF. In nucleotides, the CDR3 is TGTGCCAGCAGCTTACCGAGACAGGGAGAAAATTTC.

CDR3 in DNA: TGTGCCAGCAGTTACTCAGGGCCAAGTGGCACTGAAGCTTTCTTT. Protein: CASSYSGPSGTEAFF. V gene TRBV6-5 combines with J gene TRBJ1-1; D remains unclear. This CDR3 comprises 15 residues. Trimming took 0 bases from V and 4 from J, leaving 12 bases between them. Germline loops: CDR1 MNHEY, CDR2 SVGAGI.

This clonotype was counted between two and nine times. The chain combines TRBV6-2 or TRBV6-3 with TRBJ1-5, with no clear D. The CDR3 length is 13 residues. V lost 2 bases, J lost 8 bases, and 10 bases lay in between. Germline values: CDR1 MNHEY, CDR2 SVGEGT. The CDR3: CASSYRAQEPQHF. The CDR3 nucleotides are TGTGCCAGCAGTTACAGGGCTCAGGAGCCCCAGCATTTT.

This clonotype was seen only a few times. The CDR3 loop is CASKRDTSNQPQHF. CDR3 nucleotides: TGTGCCAGCAAAAGGGACACTAGCAATCAGCCCCAGCATTTT. The chain carries TRBV6-2 or TRBV6-3 and TRBJ1-5, with a possible D match to TRBD1 (6 bases). Trimming stripped 7 bases from V and 0 bases from J, with 10 bases between. The germline CDR1 and CDR2 sequences are MNHEY and SVGEGT. There are 14 residues in the CDR3.

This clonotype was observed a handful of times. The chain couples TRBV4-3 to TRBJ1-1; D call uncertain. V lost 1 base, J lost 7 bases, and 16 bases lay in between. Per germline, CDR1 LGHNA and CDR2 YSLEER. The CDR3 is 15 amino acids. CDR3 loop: CASSQGASHYGEAFF. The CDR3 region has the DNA TGCGCCAGCAGCCAAGGAGCCTCACATTATGGTGAAGCTTTCTTT.

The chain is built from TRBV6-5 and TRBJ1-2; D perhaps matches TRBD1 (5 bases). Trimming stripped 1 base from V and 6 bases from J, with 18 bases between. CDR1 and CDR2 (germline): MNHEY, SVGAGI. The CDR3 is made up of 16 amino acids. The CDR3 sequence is CASSYFGRGLLDGYTF. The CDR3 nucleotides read TGTGCCAGCAGTTACTTTGGACGGGGGTTATTGGATGGCTACACCTTC.

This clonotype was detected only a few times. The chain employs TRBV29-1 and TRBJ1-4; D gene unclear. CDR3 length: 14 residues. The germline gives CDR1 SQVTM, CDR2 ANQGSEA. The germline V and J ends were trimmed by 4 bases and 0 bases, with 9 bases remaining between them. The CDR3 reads CSVAAGATNEKLFF. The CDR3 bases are TGCAGCGTTGCGGCTGGGGCAACTAATGAAAAACTGTTTTTT.

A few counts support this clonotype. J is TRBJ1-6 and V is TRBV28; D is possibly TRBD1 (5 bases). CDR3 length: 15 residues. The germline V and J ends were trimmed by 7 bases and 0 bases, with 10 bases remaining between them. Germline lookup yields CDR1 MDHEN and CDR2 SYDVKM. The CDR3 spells CASKGESSYNSPLHF. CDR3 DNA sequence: TGTGCCAGCAAAGGGGAGAGCTCCTATAATTCACCCCTCCACTTT.

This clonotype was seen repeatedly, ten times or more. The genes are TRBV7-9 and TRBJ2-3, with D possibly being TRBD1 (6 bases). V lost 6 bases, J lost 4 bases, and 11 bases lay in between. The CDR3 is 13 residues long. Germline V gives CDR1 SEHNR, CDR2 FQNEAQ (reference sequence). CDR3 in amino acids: CASSKGQPDTQYF. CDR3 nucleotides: TGTGCCAGCAGTAAAGGACAGCCAGATACGCAGTATTTT.

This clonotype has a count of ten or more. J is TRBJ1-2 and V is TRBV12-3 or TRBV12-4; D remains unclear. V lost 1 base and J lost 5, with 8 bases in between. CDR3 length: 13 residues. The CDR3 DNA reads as TGTGCCAGCAGTTTAGGCCAGATTTATGGCTACACCTTC. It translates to CASSLGQIYGYTF.

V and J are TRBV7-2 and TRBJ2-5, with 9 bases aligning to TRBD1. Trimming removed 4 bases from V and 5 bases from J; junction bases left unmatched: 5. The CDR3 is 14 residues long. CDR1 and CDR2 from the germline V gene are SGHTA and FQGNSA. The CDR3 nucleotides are TGTGCCAGCAGCTATAGGGGACAGGGTGAGACCCAGTACTTC. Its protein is CASSYRGQGETQYF.

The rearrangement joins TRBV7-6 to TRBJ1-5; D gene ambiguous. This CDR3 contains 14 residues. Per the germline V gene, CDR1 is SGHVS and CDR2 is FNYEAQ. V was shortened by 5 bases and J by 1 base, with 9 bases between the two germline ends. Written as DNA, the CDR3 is TGTGCCAGCAGCCCGGAATTCAGCAATCAGCCCCAGCATTTT. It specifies CASSPEFSNQPQHF.

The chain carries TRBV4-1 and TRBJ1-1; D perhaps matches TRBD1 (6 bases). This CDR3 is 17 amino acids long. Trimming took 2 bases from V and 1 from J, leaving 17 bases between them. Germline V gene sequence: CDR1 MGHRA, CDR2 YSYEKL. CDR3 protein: CASSQYPRQGKNTEAFF. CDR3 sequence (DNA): TGCGCCAGCAGCCAATACCCCCGTCAGGGGAAGAACACTGAAGCTTTCTTT.

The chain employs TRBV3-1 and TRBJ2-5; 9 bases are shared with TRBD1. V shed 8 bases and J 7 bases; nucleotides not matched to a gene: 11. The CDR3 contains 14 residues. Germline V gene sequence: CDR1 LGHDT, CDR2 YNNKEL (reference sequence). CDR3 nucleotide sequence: TGTGCCAGCGGGATGAGGACAGGGGAAGGGACCCAGTACTTC. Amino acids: CASGMRTGEGTQYF.

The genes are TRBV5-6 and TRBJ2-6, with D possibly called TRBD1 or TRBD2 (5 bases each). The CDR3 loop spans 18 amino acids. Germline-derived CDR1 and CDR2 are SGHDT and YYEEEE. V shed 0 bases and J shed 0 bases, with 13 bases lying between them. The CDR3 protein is CASSLGGRRSSGANVLTF. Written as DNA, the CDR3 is TGTGCCAGCAGCTTGGGGGGACGGAGAAGCTCTGGGGCCAACGTCCTGACTTTC.

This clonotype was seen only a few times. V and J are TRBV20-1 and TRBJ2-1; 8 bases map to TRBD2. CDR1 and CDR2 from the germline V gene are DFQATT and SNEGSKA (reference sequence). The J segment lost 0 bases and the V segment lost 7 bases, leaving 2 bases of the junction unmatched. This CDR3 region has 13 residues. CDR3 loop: CSVSGSSYNEQFF. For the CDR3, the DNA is TGCAGTGTGAGCGGGAGCTCCTACAATGAGCAGTTCTTC.

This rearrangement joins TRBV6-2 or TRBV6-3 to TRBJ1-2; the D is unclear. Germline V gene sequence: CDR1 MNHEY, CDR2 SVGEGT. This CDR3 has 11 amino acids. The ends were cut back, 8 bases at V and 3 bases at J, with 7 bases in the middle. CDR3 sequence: CASRTDYGYTF. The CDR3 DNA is TGTGCCAGCCGGACGGACTATGGCTACACCTTC.

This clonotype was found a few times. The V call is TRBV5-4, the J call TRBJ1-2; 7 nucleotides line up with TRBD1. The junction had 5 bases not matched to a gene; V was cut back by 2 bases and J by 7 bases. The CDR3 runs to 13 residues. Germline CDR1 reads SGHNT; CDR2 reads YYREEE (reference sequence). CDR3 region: CASSFPQGSGYTF. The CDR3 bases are TGTGCCAGCAGCTTTCCACAGGGGTCTGGCTACACCTTC.

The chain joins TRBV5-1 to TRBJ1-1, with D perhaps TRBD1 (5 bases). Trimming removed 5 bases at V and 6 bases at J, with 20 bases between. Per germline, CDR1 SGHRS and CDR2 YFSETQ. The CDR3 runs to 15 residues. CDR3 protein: CASRAIAGDRAEAFF. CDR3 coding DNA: TGCGCCAGCAGGGCCATTGCCGGGGACCGAGCTGAAGCTTTCTTT. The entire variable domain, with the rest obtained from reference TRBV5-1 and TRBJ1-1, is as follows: KAGVTQTPRYLIKTRGQQVTLSCSPISGHRSVSWYQQTPGQGLQFLFEYFSETQRNKGNFPGRFSGRQFSNSRSEMNVSTLELGDSALYLCASRAIAGDRAEAFFGQGTRLTVV.

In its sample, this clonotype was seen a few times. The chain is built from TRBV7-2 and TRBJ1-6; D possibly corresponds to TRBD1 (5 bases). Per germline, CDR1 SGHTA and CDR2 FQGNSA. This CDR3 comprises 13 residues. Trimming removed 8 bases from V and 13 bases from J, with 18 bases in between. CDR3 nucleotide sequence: TGTGCCAGCGGAACGGGGGGGATTATTCCCCTCCACTTT. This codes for CASGTGGIIPLHF.